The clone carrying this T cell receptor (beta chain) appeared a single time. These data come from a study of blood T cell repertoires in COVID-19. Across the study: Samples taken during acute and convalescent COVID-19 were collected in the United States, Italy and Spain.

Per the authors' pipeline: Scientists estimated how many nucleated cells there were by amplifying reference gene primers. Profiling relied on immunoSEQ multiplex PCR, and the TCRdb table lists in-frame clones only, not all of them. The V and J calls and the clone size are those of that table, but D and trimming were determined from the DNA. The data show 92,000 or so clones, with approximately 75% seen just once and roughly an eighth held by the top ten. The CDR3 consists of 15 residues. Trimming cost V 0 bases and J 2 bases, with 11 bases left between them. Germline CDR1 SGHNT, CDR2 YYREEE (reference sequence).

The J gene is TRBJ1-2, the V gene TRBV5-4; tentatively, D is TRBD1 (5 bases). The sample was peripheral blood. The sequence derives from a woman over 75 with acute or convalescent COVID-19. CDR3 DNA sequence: TGTGCCAGCAGCTTGGCTCGGGGGTTCAACTATGGCTACACCTTC. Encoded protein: CASSLARGFNYGYTF.